Reported below is one T cell receptor beta chain. The source of the sample is a study of OX40 agonist ivuxolimab in advanced cancers. The CDR3 consists of 13 residues. V was clipped by 8 bases and J by 3 bases; unmatched bases: 5. Germline assignment: CDR1 ENHRY and CDR2 SYGVKD. The assay was immunoSEQ multiplex PCR, and TCRdb's table has in-frame clones only and misses some. The sample lists 70,000 or so clones, roughly nine tenths occurring once. The source was CD4+ or CD8+ T cells sorted from blood, collected in a trial of the OX40 agonist ivuxolimab. J is TRBJ2-3 and V is TRBV10-3, with 7 bases fitting TRBD1. The receptor was isolated from an adult with an advanced solid tumor such as melanoma, head and neck, liver or kidney cancer. The CDR3 spells CAIGGRGTDTQYF. As DNA, the CDR3 is TGTGCCATCGGGGGCAGGGGGACAGATACGCAGTATTTT.